The T cell receptor beta chain under discussion was sequenced for a study of cytomegalovirus exposure and HLA in healthy donors. The overall study: HLA-typed donors were the source of 83 million or so unique TCRs held in an early data release.

Details on this clone: Its antigen is still unknown.

Findings and caveats of the study: For cytomegalovirus status, the classifier reportedly gave diagnoses with high specificity and sensitivity. Sequencing depth across donors, presence/absence analyses assumed, was roughly uniform. In a later analysis, TCR beta V- and J-gene trimming showed a link to a missense DCLRE1C variant.

The PCR used 60 Vbeta and 13 Jbeta primers. Clones were sequenced by immunoSEQ multiplex PCR, and TCRdb holds only the in-frame ones, with some missing. The sample includes some 170,000 clones, about four fifths seen only once; the top ten take less than 3.5%. This receptor was obtained from a female donor in good health and CMV-seronegative. Material: PBMCs.

The CDR3 loop reads CASSPGQGASNEKLFF. DNA of the CDR3: TGTGCCAGCAGCCCGGGACAGGGGGCATCTAATGAAAAACTGTTTTTT. The V and J genes are TRBV7-9 and TRBJ1-4, with TRBD1 matching over 12 bases. The CDR3 consists of 16 residues. Unmatched junction bases numbered 4, after V lost 5 bases and J lost 3 bases. Germline-derived CDR1 and CDR2 are SEHNR and FQNEAQ (reference sequence).